The 9 T cell receptor beta chains below all came from one sample that was sequenced in a study of shared clonotypes between healthy human individuals. Generated by immunoSEQ multiplex PCR, the TCRdb table keeps only in-frame clones and is missing some. The sample includes approximately 2,000,000 clones, less than 95% seen only once; the top ten take about 0.41%. Sequences were obtained from naive CD4+ T cells from PBMCs. Subset denoted: CD45RA+ positively selected. The receptors were gathered from a young man in good health. Some clones in this sample may be carry-over from other donors' samples.

The rearrangement uses TRBV5-4 and TRBJ2-7; D might be TRBD1 (6 bases). Trimming shortened V by 0 bases and J by 9 bases, and 16 bases separated the two germline ends. Germline CDR1 SGHNT, CDR2 YYREEE (reference sequence). This CDR3 has 14 residues. The CDR3 bases are TGTGCCAGCAGCTTGGGCCGGCCTAGAGGGGGGCAGTACTTC. Protein sequence: CASSLGRPRGGQYF. The variable domain in full, completed from reference TRBV5-4 and TRBJ2-7, reads ETGVTQSPTHLIKTRGQQVTLRCSSQSGHNTVSWYQQALGQGPQFIFQYYREEENGRGNFPPRFSGLQFPNYSSELNVNALELDDSALYLCASSLGRPRGGQYFGPGTRLTVT.

The chain links TRBV4-1 to TRBJ1-5, with 12 bases lining up with TRBD1. Germline V CDR1 and CDR2: MGHRA, YSYEKL. This CDR3 comprises 19 residues. The V segment lost 3 bases and the J segment 2 bases; nucleotides outside the gene matches: 11. CDR3: CASSQTSGQGARGNQPQHF. CDR3 DNA: TGCGCCAGCAGCCAGACCTCGGGACAGGGGGCGAGAGGCAATCAGCCCCAGCATTTT.

The CDR3 DNA reads as TGTGCCAGGAATAATCCGAACGGACAGGGGGCCGGGACTGAAGCTTTCTTT. Amino acid sequence: CARNNPNGQGAGTEAFF. The chain carries TRBV21-1 and TRBJ1-1; TRBD1, as called in the table, went unchecked against the DNA. TRBV21-1 is reported as a pseudogene. The CDR3 totals 17 residues.

In DNA, the CDR3 is TGTGCCAGCAGCCCAGCAGCGGGAGGCTCCTACAATGAGCAGTTCTTC. Protein: CASSPAAGGSYNEQFF. The V call is TRBV5-4, the J call TRBJ2-1; 9 bases match TRBD2. V was clipped by 4 bases and J by 0 bases; unmatched bases: 5. The CDR3 contains 16 residues. Germline CDR1 reads SGHNT; CDR2 reads YYREEE (reference sequence).

CDR3 nucleotide sequence: TGTGCCAGCAGCTTCGGCAGCCGAACGACTGAAGCTTTCTTT. Translating it yields CASSFGSRTTEAFF. The chain links TRBV5-4 to TRBJ1-1; D gene unclear. Per the germline V gene, CDR1 is SGHNT and CDR2 is YYREEE (reference sequence). Trimming removed 2 bases from V and 5 bases from J, with 13 bases in between. This CDR3 is built from 14 residues.

As regards this clone: This sample includes further DNA sequences coding for the same CDR3. This chain connects TRBV11-2 to TRBJ2-6, with unresolved D. The germline V and J ends were trimmed by 2 bases and 1 base, with 3 bases remaining between them. The CDR3 sequence is 14 residues long. Germline values: CDR1 SGHAT, CDR2 FQNNGV. This CDR3 reads CASSLNSGANVLTF. CDR3 nucleotide sequence: TGTGCCAGCAGCTTAAATTCTGGGGCCAACGTCCTGACTTTC.

V and J are TRBV7-3 and TRBJ2-7, with 14 bases matching TRBD2. This CDR3 spans 18 amino acids. V lost 3 bases, J lost 2 bases, and 9 bases stayed unmatched. From germline, CDR1 is SGHTA and CDR2 FQGTGA. The CDR3 protein is CASSFSGTSGSRTYEQYF. In nucleotides, the CDR3 is TGTGCCAGCAGCTTCTCCGGGACTAGCGGGAGTCGCACCTACGAGCAGTACTTC. The full variable domain, with the rest looked up from reference TRBV7-3 and TRBJ2-7, is GAGVSQTPSNKVTEKGKYVELRCDPISGHTALYWYRQSLGQGPEFLIYFQGTGAADDSGLPNDRFFAVRPEGSVSTLKIQRTERGDSAVYLCASSFSGTSGSRTYEQYFGPGTRLTVT.

This clone showed up just once. The chain is built from TRBV27 and TRBJ1-5, with TRBD1 matching 7 bases. After removal of 2 bases from V and 5 bases from J, the junction contained 6 bases not matched to a gene. The CDR3 consists of 15 residues. The germline gives CDR1 MNHEY, CDR2 SMNVEV (reference sequence). The CDR3 loop is CASSLGRGIYQPQHF. The CDR3 DNA reads TGTGCCAGCAGTTTAGGCAGGGGGATTTATCAGCCCCAGCATTTT.

The chain uses TRBV6-5 and TRBJ1-2; D remains ambiguous. V lost 2 bases to trimming and J lost 5 bases, with 15 bases between them. The CDR3 runs 15 residues. Germline V gene sequence: CDR1 MNHEY, CDR2 SVGAGI. The CDR3 loop is CASSYRTPGRYGYTF. Here the CDR3 DNA reads TGTGCCAGCAGTTACCGAACACCGGGGAGATATGGCTACACCTTC.